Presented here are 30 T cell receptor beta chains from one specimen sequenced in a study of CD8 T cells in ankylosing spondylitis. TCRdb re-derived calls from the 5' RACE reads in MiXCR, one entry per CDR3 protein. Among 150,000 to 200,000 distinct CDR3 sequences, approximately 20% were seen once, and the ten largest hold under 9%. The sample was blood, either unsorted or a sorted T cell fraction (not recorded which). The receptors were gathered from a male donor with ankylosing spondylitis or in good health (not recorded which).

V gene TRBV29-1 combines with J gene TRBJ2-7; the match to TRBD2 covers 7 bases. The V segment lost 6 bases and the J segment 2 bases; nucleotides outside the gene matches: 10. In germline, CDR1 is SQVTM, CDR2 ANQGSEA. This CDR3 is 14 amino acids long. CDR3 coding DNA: TGCAGCGTCTTGGGTAGCGGGCTTACCTACGAGCAGTACTTC. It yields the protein CSVLGSGLTYEQYF.

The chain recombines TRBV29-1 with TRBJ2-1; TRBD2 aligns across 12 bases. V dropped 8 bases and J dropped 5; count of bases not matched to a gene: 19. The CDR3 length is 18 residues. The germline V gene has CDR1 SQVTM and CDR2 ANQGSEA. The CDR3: CSSAFTLGTSGPNNEQFF. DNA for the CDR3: TGCAGCTCCGCCTTTACCCTCGGGACTAGCGGGCCTAACAATGAGCAGTTCTTC.

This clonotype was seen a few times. CDR3 loop: CATRRGADGYTF. The CDR3 region has the DNA TGTGCCACGCGCCGAGGGGCGGATGGCTACACCTTC. The chain links TRBV6-5 to TRBJ1-2; possibly TRBD1 for D (5 bases). The CDR3 runs 12 residues. V gave up 10 bases and J gave up 6 bases, with 15 bases separating them. Germline CDR1 is MNHEY and CDR2 is SVGAGI.

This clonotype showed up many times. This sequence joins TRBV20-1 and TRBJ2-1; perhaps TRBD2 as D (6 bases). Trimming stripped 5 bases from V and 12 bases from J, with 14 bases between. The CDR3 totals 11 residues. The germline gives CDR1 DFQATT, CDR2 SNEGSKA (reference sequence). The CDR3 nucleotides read TGCAGTGCTCCCCGGACTACCCGGCAGTTCTTC. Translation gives CSAPRTTRQFF.

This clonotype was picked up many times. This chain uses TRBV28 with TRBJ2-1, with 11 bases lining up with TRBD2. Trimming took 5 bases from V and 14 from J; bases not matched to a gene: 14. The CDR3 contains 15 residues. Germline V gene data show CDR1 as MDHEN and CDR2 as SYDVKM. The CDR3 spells CASSPTSGSLPSKFF. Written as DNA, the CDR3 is TGTGCCAGCAGTCCCACTAGCGGGAGTTTACCGTCAAAGTTCTTC.

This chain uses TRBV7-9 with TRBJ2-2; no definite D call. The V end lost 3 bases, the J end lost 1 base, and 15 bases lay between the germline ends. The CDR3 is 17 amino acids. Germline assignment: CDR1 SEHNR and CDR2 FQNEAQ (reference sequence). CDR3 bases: TGTGCCAGCAGCTTCATGTTCTCTGAATGGAACACCGGGGAGCTGTTTTTT. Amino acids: CASSFMFSEWNTGELFF.

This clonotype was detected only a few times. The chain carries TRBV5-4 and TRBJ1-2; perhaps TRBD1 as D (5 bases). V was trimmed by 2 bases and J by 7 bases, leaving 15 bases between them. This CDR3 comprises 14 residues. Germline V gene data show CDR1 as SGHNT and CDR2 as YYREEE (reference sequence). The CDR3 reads CASSFLTGLSGYTF. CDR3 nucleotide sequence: TGTGCCAGCAGCTTTTTGACGGGGCTCTCTGGCTACACCTTC.

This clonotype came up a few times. The DNA for the CDR3 is TGTGCCAGCAGCTTAAGGGGATCCGGCTACACCTTC. Protein product: CASSLRGSGYTF. The chain recombines TRBV13 with TRBJ1-2; TRBD1 might be the D (5 bases). The V gene lost 2 bases and the J gene lost 8 bases, with 9 bases spanning the gap. This CDR3 region has 12 residues. CDR1 is PRHDT, CDR2 FYEKMQ, per germline (reference sequence).

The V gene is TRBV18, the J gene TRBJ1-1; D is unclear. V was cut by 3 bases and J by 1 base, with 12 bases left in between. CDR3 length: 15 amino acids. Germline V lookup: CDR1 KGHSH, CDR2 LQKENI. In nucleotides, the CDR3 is TGTGCCAGCTCACCTACCCCAGCAGGGAACACTGAAGCTTTCTTT. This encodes CASSPTPAGNTEAFF.

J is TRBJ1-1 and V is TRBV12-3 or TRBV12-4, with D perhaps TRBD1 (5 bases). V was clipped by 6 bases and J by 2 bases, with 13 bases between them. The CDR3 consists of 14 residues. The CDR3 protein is CASSQSGGNTEAFF. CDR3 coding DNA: TGTGCCAGCAGCCAAAGTGGGGGAAACACTGAAGCTTTCTTT.

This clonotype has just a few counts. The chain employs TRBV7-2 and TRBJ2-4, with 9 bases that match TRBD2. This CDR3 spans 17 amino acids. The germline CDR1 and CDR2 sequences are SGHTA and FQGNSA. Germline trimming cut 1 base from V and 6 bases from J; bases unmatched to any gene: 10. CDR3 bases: TGTGCCAGCAGCTTAGGGGCGGGAGGGCCGGTCAGAAACATTCAGTACTTC. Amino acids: CASSLGAGGPVRNIQYF.

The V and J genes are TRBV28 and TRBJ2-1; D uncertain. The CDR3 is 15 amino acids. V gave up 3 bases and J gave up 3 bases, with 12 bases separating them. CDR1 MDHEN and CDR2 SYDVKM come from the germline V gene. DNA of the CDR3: TGTGCCAGCAGTTTCGGAGACGCGCGCTACAATGAGCAGTTCTTC. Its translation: CASSFGDARYNEQFF.

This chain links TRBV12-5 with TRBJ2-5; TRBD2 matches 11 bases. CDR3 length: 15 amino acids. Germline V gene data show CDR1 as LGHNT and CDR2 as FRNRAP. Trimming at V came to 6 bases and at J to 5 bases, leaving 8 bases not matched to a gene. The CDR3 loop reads CASGKGLAERETQYF. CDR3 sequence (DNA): TGTGCTAGTGGCAAGGGACTAGCGGAGCGGGAGACCCAGTACTTC. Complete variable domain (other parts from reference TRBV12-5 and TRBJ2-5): DARVTQTPRHKVTEMGQEVTMRCQPILGHNTVFWYRQTMMQGLELLAYFRNRAPLDDSGMPKDRFSAEMPDATLATLKIQPSEPRDSAVYFCASGKGLAERETQYFGPGTRLLVL.

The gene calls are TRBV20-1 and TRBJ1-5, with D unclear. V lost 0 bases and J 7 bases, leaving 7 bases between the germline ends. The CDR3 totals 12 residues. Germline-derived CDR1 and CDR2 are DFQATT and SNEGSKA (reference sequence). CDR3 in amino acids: CSARDKGQPQHF. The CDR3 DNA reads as TGCAGTGCTAGAGATAAAGGCCAGCCCCAGCATTTT.

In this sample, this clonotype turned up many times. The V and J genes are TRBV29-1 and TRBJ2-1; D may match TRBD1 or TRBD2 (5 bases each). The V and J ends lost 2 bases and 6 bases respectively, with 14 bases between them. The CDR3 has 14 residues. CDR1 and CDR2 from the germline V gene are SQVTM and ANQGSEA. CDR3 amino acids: CSVEKGSGFNEQFF. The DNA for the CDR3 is TGCAGCGTTGAAAAGGGGAGTGGATTCAATGAGCAGTTCTTC.

Here the CDR3 DNA reads TGTGCCAGCAGCCCCCCTAGCGGCCGGCCTAGAACCTACGAGCAGTACTTC. Amino acid sequence: CASSPPSGRPRTYEQYF. This chain links TRBV12-3 or TRBV12-4 with TRBJ2-7, with 7 bases identical to TRBD2. The V and J ends lost 6 bases and 2 bases, in that order; junction bases with no gene match: 16. The CDR3 loop spans 17 amino acids.

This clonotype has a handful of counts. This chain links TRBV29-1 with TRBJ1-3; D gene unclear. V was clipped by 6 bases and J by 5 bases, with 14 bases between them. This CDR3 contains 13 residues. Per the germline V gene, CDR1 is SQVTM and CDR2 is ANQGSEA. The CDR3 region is CSVGESRRNTIYF. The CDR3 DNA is TGCAGCGTCGGTGAGAGTCGGAGAAACACCATATATTTT.

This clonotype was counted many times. The chain's CDR3 is CASSLIWGPYSPLHF. The CDR3 DNA reads TGTGCCAGCAGTTTAATATGGGGTCCGTATTCACCCCTCCACTTT. This sequence joins TRBV12-3 or TRBV12-4 and TRBJ1-6; D is uncertain. V shed 2 bases and J shed 8 bases, with 13 bases lying between them. The CDR3 has 15 amino acids.

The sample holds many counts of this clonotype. CDR3 sequence (DNA): TGCAGTGCTAGAGACGGTACTAGCGGGAGCCGGGAGCTGTTTTTT. Amino acid sequence: CSARDGTSGSRELFF. The chain links TRBV20-1 to TRBJ2-2, with 11 positions matching TRBD2. Germline assignment: CDR1 DFQATT and CDR2 SNEGSKA (reference sequence). The J segment lost 9 bases and the V segment lost 0 bases, leaving 6 bases of the junction unmatched. The CDR3 is 15 residues long.

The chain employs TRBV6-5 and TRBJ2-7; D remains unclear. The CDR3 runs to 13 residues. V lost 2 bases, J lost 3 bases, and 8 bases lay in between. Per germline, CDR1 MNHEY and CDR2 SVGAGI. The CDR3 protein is CASSYNAGYEQYF. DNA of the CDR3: TGTGCCAGCAGTTACAATGCAGGCTACGAGCAGTACTTC.

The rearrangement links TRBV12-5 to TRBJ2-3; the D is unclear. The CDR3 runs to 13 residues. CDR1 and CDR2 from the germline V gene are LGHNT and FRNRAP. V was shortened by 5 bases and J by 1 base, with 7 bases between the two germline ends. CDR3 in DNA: TGTGCTAGTGGTCCCACGGGCACAGATACGCAGTATTTT. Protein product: CASGPTGTDTQYF.

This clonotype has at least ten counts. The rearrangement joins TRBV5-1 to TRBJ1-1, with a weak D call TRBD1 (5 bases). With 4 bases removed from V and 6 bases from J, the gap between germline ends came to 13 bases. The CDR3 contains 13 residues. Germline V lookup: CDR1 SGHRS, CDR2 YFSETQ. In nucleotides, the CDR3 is TGCGCCAGCAGCAAAGACAGCATCGCTGAAGCTTTCTTT. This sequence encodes CASSKDSIAEAFF.

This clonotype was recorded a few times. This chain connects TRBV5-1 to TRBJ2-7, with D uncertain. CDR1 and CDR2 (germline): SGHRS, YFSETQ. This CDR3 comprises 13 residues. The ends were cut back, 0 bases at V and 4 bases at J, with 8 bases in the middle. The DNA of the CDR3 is TGCGCCAGCAGCTTGGAACGGATATACGAGCAGTACTTC. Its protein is CASSLERIYEQYF.

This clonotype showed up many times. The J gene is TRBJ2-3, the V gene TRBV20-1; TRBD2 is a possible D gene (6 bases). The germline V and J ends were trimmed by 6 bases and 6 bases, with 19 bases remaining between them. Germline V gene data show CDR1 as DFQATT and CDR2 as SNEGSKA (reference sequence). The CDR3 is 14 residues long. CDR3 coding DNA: TGCAGTGCCGTAGGTTCGGGAGCAGGTGATACGCAGTATTTT. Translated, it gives CSAVGSGAGDTQYF.

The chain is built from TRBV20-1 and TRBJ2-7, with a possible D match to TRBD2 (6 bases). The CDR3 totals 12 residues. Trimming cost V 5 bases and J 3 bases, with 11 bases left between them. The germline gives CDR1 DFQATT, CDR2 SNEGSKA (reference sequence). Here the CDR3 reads CSAGDSHYEQYF. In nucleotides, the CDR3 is TGCAGTGCTGGGGACTCCCACTACGAGCAGTACTTC.

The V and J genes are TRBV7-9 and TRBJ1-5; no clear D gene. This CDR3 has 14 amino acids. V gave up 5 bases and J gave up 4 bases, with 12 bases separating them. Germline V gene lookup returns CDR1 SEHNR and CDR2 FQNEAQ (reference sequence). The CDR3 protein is CASSQTDGNQPQHF. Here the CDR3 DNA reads TGTGCCAGCAGCCAAACGGACGGAAATCAGCCCCAGCATTTT.

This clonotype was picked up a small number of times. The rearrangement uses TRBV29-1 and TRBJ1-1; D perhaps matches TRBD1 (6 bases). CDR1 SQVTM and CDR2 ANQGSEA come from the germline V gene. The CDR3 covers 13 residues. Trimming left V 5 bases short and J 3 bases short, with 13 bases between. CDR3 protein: CSVKDSGDTEAFF. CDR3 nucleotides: TGCAGCGTTAAGGACAGCGGGGACACTGAAGCTTTCTTT.

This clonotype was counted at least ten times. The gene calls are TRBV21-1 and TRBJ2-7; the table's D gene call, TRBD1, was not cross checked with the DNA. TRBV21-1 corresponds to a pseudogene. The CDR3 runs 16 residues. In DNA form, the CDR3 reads TGTGCCAGCAGCAAAGAAGGGTTGGACAGGGTAGGCGAGCAGTACTTC. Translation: CASSKEGLDRVGEQYF.

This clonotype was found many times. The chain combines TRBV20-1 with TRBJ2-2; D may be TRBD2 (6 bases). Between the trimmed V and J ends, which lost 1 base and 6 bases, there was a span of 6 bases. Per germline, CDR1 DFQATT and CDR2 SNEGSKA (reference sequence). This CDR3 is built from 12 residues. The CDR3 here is CSARAGAGELFF. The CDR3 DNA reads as TGCAGTGCTAGAGCGGGGGCCGGGGAGCTGTTTTTT.

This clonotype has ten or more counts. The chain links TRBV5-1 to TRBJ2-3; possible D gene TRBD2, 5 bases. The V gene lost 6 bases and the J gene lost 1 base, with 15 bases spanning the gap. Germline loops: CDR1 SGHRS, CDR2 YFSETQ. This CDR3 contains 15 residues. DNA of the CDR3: TGCGCCAGCACACGAGACGGGGTTGGCACAGATACGCAGTATTTT. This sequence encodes CASTRDGVGTDTQYF.